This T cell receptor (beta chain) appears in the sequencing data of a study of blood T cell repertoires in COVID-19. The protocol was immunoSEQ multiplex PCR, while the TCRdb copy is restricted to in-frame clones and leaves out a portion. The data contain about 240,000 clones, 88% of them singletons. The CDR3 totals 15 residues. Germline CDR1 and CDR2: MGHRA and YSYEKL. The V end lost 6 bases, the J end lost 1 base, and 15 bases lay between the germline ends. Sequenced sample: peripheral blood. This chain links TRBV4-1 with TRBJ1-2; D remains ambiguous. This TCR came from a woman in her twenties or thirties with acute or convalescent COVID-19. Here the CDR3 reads CASRLGSNHNYGYTF. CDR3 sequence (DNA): TGCGCCAGCAGGCTAGGCAGCAATCATAACTATGGCTACACCTTC.